The rows below give T cell receptor beta chains drawn from one sample of a study of neurological immune-mediated disorders. TCRdb re-analysed the 5' RACE reads in MiXCR, keeping a single row per CDR3 protein. The repertoire holds 25,000 to 40,000 distinct CDR3 sequences, with about 1.6% as singletons. Sequencing was performed on PBMCs. These receptors all come from a woman between 25 and 40 years old with multiple sclerosis. Both conserved end residues are part of each CDR3. The D gene is left open where the match is weak. Sizes are listed as once, few, many, or a class for an expanded clone.

V gene: TRBV15
D gene: TRBD2
J gene: TRBJ2-5
clone size: many
CDR3 DNA: TGTGCCACCAGCAGATTGACTAGCGGAGCAGAGACCCAGTACTTC
CDR3 protein: CATSRLTSGAETQYF

V gene: TRBV7-9
D gene: NA
J gene: TRBJ1-6
clone size: few
CDR3 DNA: TGTGCCAGCAGCTTAAGGGCCGACGGGTCACCCCTACACTTT
CDR3 protein: CASSLRADGSPLHF

V gene: TRBV9
D gene: NA
J gene: TRBJ2-3
clone size: many
CDR3 DNA: TGTGCCAGCAGCGCTCTCGACAGGACAGATACGCAGTATTTT
CDR3 protein: CASSALDRTDTQYF

V gene: TRBV12-3/TRBV12-4
D gene: NA
J gene: TRBJ2-2
clone size: many
CDR3 DNA: TGTGCCAGCAGTTTACAAGCGCACACCGGGGAGCTGTTTTTT
CDR3 protein: CASSLQAHTGELFF

V gene: TRBV7-2
D gene: NA
J gene: TRBJ1-1
clone size: many
CDR3 DNA: TGTGCCAGCAGCCGGACCGGTGGCGTAGCTTTCTTT
CDR3 protein: CASSRTGGVAFF

V gene: TRBV5-8
D gene: NA
J gene: TRBJ2-7
clone size: many
CDR3 DNA: TGTGCCAGCAGCTTTAATGCAGGGGCCTACGAGCAGTACTTC
CDR3 protein: CASSFNAGAYEQYF

V gene: TRBV5-1
D gene: NA
J gene: TRBJ1-1
clone size: many
CDR3 DNA: TGCGCCAGCATCCCAAATGGGGGCACCACTGAAGCTTTCTTT
CDR3 protein: CASIPNGGTTEAFF

V gene: TRBV20-1
D gene: NA
J gene: TRBJ1-1
clone size: many
CDR3 DNA: TGCAGTGCTAGAGATCGATGGACTGAAGCTTTCTTT
CDR3 protein: CSARDRWTEAFF

V gene: TRBV18
D gene: NA
J gene: TRBJ2-3
clone size: many
CDR3 DNA: TGTGCCAGCTCACCACCGAGACCAGATACGCAGTATTTT
CDR3 protein: CASSPPRPDTQYF

V gene: TRBV7-9
D gene: NA
J gene: TRBJ1-2
clone size: many
CDR3 DNA: TGTGCCAGCAGCTCCCCTCGTGATGGCTACACCTTC
CDR3 protein: CASSSPRDGYTF

V gene: TRBV7-2
D gene: TRBD1
J gene: TRBJ1-2
clone size: many
CDR3 DNA: TGTGCCAGCAGCTCCCGGACAGGGGATGGCTATGGCTACACCTTC
CDR3 protein: CASSSRTGDGYGYTF

V gene: TRBV7-2
D gene: TRBD2
J gene: TRBJ2-5
clone size: many
CDR3 DNA: TGTGCCAGCAGCTCTAGCGGGGGCTTCGGGGAGACCCAGTACTTC
CDR3 protein: CASSSSGGFGETQYF

V gene: TRBV12-3/TRBV12-4
D gene: NA
J gene: TRBJ2-1
clone size: many
CDR3 DNA: TGTGCCAGCAGTTCCCGGACCTCCGCCGGACGGGAGCAGTTCTTC
CDR3 protein: CASSSRTSAGREQFF

V gene: TRBV20-1
D gene: TRBD2
J gene: TRBJ2-1
clone size: many
CDR3 DNA: TGCAGTGCTAGCGGACTAGCGGGGGGCCACAATGAGCAGTTCTTC
CDR3 protein: CSASGLAGGHNEQFF

V gene: TRBV5-1
D gene: TRBD1
J gene: TRBJ2-7
clone size: many
CDR3 DNA: TGCGCCAGCAGCTCAACCGGGACAGGCTCCTACGAGCAGTACTTC
CDR3 protein: CASSSTGTGSYEQYF

V gene: TRBV9
D gene: NA
J gene: TRBJ2-3
clone size: many
CDR3 DNA: TGTGCCAGCAGCGTAGTAGGGGCTAGCACAGATACGCAGTATTTT
CDR3 protein: CASSVVGASTDTQYF

V gene: TRBV5-6
D gene: TRBD1
J gene: TRBJ2-3
clone size: many
CDR3 DNA: TGTGCCAGCAGGTGGGACAGGGTTAACACAGATACGCAGTATTTT
CDR3 protein: CASRWDRVNTDTQYF

V gene: TRBV20-1
D gene: TRBD1
J gene: TRBJ1-6
clone size: many
CDR3 DNA: TGCAGTGCTAGTCCGGGACAGAATAATTCACCCCTCCACTTT
CDR3 protein: CSASPGQNNSPLHF

V gene: TRBV7-6
D gene: NA
J gene: TRBJ2-1
clone size: many
CDR3 DNA: TGTGCCAGCAGCTACGCCTCCAATGAGCAGTTCTTC
CDR3 protein: CASSYASNEQFF

V gene: TRBV20-1
D gene: NA
J gene: TRBJ2-7
clone size: many
CDR3 DNA: TGCAGTGCTTCCCCTGACACCTACGAGCAGTACTTC
CDR3 protein: CSASPDTYEQYF

V gene: TRBV28
D gene: NA
J gene: TRBJ2-7
clone size: many
CDR3 DNA: TGTGCCAGCATGCCGGGACAATTCTACGAGCAGTACTTC
CDR3 protein: CASMPGQFYEQYF